These 21 T cell receptor beta chains were all obtained from the same sample, sequenced in a study of T cell repertoires in cytomegalovirus infection. TCRdb reprocessed the reads with MiXCR, giving one entry per CDR3 protein. The sample shows 100,000 or so distinct CDR3 sequences, 35% to 50% of them seen only once. Their antigens remain unidentified. This specimen consisted of CD8+ T cells from cultured PBMCs, obtained from culture after CMV antigen stimulation. The source of these receptors is a human donor in good health (CMV status not recorded). Some clones in this sample may be carry-over from other donors' samples.

This clonotype showed up many times. The V gene is TRBV7-8, the J gene TRBJ2-2; TRBD2 aligns across 9 bases. Per the germline V gene, CDR1 is SGHVS and CDR2 is FQNEAQ. There are 17 residues in the CDR3. J was trimmed by 6 bases and V by 2 bases; bases with no gene match: 10. CDR3 in amino acids: CASSLLARGGLAGELFF. The CDR3 nucleotides are TGTGCCAGCAGCTTACTAGCGCGGGGGGGCCTCGCCGGGGAGCTGTTTTTT.

This chain connects TRBV7-6 to TRBJ1-3; 10 nucleotides align to TRBD1. The length of the CDR3 is 16 residues. Germline CDR1 and CDR2: SGHVS and FNYEAQ. Losses at the gene ends were 5 bases for V and 0 bases for J; bases not matched to a gene: 4. CDR3 coding DNA: TGTGCCAGCAGCAAGGGACAGGGGATCTCTGGAAACACCATATATTTT. It specifies CASSKGQGISGNTIYF.

The chain links TRBV27 to TRBJ2-7, with unresolved D. The CDR3 runs 13 residues. Looked up from germline, CDR1 is MNHEY and CDR2 is SMNVEV (reference sequence). V lost 3 bases to trimming and J lost 2 bases, with 8 bases between them. The CDR3 spells CASSFRFTYEQYF. CDR3 coding DNA: TGTGCCAGCAGTTTCCGGTTCACCTACGAGCAGTACTTC.

The chain is built from TRBV30 and TRBJ1-2; D is perhaps TRBD1 (5 bases). The CDR3 contains 15 residues. Trimming pared 4 bases from V and 4 bases from J, leaving 19 bases between. Germline CDR1 reads GTSNPN; CDR2 reads SVGIG (reference sequence). The CDR3 here is CAWKGPTEGLYGYTF. CDR3 DNA sequence: TGTGCCTGGAAAGGACCGACTGAGGGGCTCTATGGCTACACCTTC. The whole variable domain, remainder taken from reference TRBV30 and TRBJ1-2, is SQTIHQWPATLVQPVGSPLSLECTVEGTSNPNLYWYRQAAGRGLQLLFYSVGIGQISSEVPQNLSASRPQDRQFILSSKKLLLSDSGFYLCAWKGPTEGLYGYTFGSGTRLTVV.

The sample holds a few counts of this clonotype. The chain joins TRBV5-1 to TRBJ2-1, with 9 bases aligning to TRBD2. Germline values: CDR1 SGHRS, CDR2 YFSETQ. V lost 0 bases to trimming and J lost 7 bases; unmatched junction nucleotides: 5. The CDR3 is 15 residues long. CDR3 sequence reads: CASSLEGGGANEQFF. In DNA form, the CDR3 reads TGCGCCAGCAGCTTGGAAGGCGGGGGGGCGAATGAGCAGTTCTTC.

The sample holds a few counts of this clonotype. V is TRBV4-1 and J is TRBJ2-2; no definite D call. Deletions cut 1 base from V and 1 base from J, with 7 bases between. The CDR3 spans 15 residues. Germline lookup yields CDR1 MGHRA and CDR2 YSYEKL. CDR3 bases: TGCGCCAGCAGCCAAGTTGGGCAGAACACCGGGGAGCTGTTTTTT. Encoded protein: CASSQVGQNTGELFF.

This clonotype was seen more than once but under ten times. The chain couples TRBV7-3 to TRBJ2-3, with 7 bases fitting TRBD2. This CDR3 contains 16 residues. Germline V gene sequence: CDR1 SGHTA, CDR2 FQGTGA. J was trimmed by 0 bases and V by 4 bases; bases with no gene match: 7. The chain's CDR3 is CASSWEGGGSTDTQYF. In DNA, the CDR3 is TGTGCCAGCAGCTGGGAGGGCGGGGGAAGCACAGATACGCAGTATTTT.

The V gene is TRBV27, the J gene TRBJ1-1, with D unresolved. Germline V lookup: CDR1 MNHEY, CDR2 SMNVEV (reference sequence). Trimming took off 6 bases at V and 2 bases at J, with 10 bases between the two ends. The CDR3 is 13 residues long. The DNA of the CDR3 is TGTGCCAGCAGCCCCAGCTTCAACACTGAAGCTTTCTTT. This translates into CASSPSFNTEAFF.

CDR3 sequence: CASSLSPGGDSYNEQFF. CDR3 DNA sequence: TGTGCCAGCAGCTTATCACCTGGAGGGGACAGCTACAATGAGCAGTTCTTC. The chain joins TRBV11-2 to TRBJ2-1, with D perhaps matching TRBD1 (7 bases). The ends were cut back, 2 bases at V and 3 bases at J, with 17 bases in the middle. Germline lookup yields CDR1 SGHAT and CDR2 FQNNGV. This CDR3 comprises 17 residues.

V usage is TRBV15 and J usage is TRBJ2-7; 8 bases are a match to TRBD1. CDR3 length equals 14 residues. Trimming cost V 1 base and J 3 bases; bases outside gene matches: 2. Germline lookup yields CDR1 LNHNV and CDR2 YYDKDF (reference sequence). CDR3 sequence reads: CATSRGTGGYEQYF. As DNA, the CDR3 is TGTGCCACCAGCAGAGGAACAGGGGGCTACGAGCAGTACTTC.

This clonotype was picked up a small number of times. The V gene is TRBV5-3, the J gene TRBJ1-6; 7 nucleotides align to TRBD1. TRBV5-3 is an ORF, and what it does is uncertain. This CDR3 contains 14 residues. V lost 8 bases to trimming and J lost 4 bases; unmatched junction nucleotides: 6. DNA of the CDR3: TGTGCCAGCAGCAACAGGGGTTATAATTCACCCCTCCACTTT. Protein: CASSNRGYNSPLHF.

The V gene is TRBV7-9, the J gene TRBJ2-1; 7 bases fit TRBD1. Germline V gene data show CDR1 as SEHNR and CDR2 as FQNEAQ (reference sequence). This CDR3 has 14 amino acids. V dropped 3 bases and J dropped 6; count of bases not matched to a gene: 5. CDR3 nucleotide sequence: TGTGCCAGCAGCTTGGGGGACAGTCGCAATGAGCAGTTCTTC. This gives the protein CASSLGDSRNEQFF.

This chain links TRBV2 with TRBJ1-3; D gene ambiguous. There are 12 residues in the CDR3. Trimming pared 3 bases from V and 7 bases from J, leaving 7 bases between. The germline CDR1 and CDR2 sequences are SNHLY and FYNNEI. The CDR3 bases are TGTGCCAGCAGTGACCACCCCAACACCATATATTTT. Protein product: CASSDHPNTIYF.

The chain couples TRBV24-1 to TRBJ2-2, with D maybe TRBD2 (6 bases). V was trimmed by 5 bases and J by 3 bases, leaving 12 bases between them. Germline CDR1 reads KGHDR; CDR2 reads SFDVKD. The CDR3 covers 15 residues. The CDR3 coding sequence is TGTGCCACCAGTGCGGGGGTCCAGGACACCGGGGAGCTGTTTTTT. This codes for CATSAGVQDTGELFF.

In its sample, this clonotype was seen once. This chain uses TRBV5-1 with TRBJ1-1; maybe TRBD1 (6 bases). The CDR3 is made up of 14 amino acids. The germline V gene has CDR1 SGHRS and CDR2 YFSETQ. V shed 6 bases and J shed 4 bases, with 16 bases lying between them. CDR3 in amino acids: CASTRGGWGTEAFF. The CDR3 DNA is TGCGCCAGCACCCGAGGGGGGTGGGGCACTGAAGCTTTCTTT.

This chain joins TRBV7-2 and TRBJ2-7, with unresolved D. V gave up 2 bases and J gave up 3 bases, with 8 bases separating them. The CDR3 is 13 residues long. CDR1 SGHTA and CDR2 FQGNSA come from the germline V gene. CDR3 residues: CASSLSVSYEQYF. The DNA of the CDR3 is TGTGCCAGCAGCTTATCGGTGAGCTACGAGCAGTACTTC.

The chain uses TRBV6-1 and TRBJ2-5; D gene uncertain. CDR3 size: 19 residues. The germline gives CDR1 MNHNS, CDR2 SASEGT. V was clipped by 2 bases and J by 1 base, with 23 bases between them. CDR3 in DNA: TGTGCCAGCAGTGAACCGGTACGAAGAGTGCCGGCCCCCCAAGAGACCCAGTACTTC. It yields the protein CASSEPVRRVPAPQETQYF.

V is TRBV7-9 and J is TRBJ2-5, with TRBD1 matching over 8 bases. The germline V gene encodes CDR1 SEHNR and CDR2 FQNEAQ (reference sequence). This CDR3 is built from 17 residues. Trimming removed 3 bases from V and 1 base from J; junction bases left unmatched: 10. DNA of the CDR3: TGTGCCAGCAGCTTGGATGAAGGGACAGGTTTCCAAGAGACCCAGTACTTC. Its translation is CASSLDEGTGFQETQYF.

There are a few counts of this clonotype. This chain joins TRBV12-3 or TRBV12-4 and TRBJ2-7; D is ambiguous. The CDR3 has 12 amino acids. Trimming removed 1 base at V and 6 bases at J, with 7 bases between. This CDR3 is CASSLGNREQYF. CDR3 DNA: TGTGCCAGCAGTTTAGGTAATCGCGAGCAGTACTTC.

There are a few counts of this clonotype. The rearrangement links TRBV12-3 or TRBV12-4 to TRBJ1-2; TRBD1 is a possible D gene (6 bases). The CDR3 spans 12 residues. V was cut by 5 bases and J by 8 bases, with 12 bases left in between. The CDR3 is CASSPDSLGYTF. The CDR3 DNA reads TGTGCCAGCAGTCCGGACAGCTTGGGCTACACCTTC.

The chain recombines TRBV19 with TRBJ2-1; the match to TRBD1 covers 8 bases. CDR1 LNHDA and CDR2 SQIVND come from the germline V gene (reference sequence). J was trimmed by 8 bases and V by 6 bases; bases with no gene match: 24. This CDR3 has 19 amino acids. The CDR3 reads CASSHPHEQPGGALDEQFF. CDR3 coding DNA: TGTGCCAGTAGCCATCCTCATGAGCAGCCAGGGGGCGCATTGGATGAGCAGTTCTTC. Complete variable domain (other parts from reference TRBV19 and TRBJ2-1): DGGITQSPKYLFRKEGQNVTLSCEQNLNHDAMYWYRQDPGQGLRLIYYSQIVNDFQKGDIAEGYSVSREKKESFPLTVTSAQKNPTAFYLCASSHPHEQPGGALDEQFFGPGTRLTVL.